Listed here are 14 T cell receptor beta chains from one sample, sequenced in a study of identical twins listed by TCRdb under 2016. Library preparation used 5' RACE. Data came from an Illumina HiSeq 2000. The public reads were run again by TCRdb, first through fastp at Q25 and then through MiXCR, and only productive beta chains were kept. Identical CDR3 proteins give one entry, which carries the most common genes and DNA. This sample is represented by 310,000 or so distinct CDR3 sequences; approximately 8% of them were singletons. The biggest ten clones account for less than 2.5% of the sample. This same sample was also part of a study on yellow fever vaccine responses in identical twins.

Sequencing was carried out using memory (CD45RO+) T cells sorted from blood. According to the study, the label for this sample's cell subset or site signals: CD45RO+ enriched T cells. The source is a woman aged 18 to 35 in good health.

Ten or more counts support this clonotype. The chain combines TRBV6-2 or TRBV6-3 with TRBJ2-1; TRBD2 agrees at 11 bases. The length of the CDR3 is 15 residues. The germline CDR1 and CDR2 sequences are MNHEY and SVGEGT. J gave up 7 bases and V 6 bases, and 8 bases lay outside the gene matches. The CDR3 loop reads CASRTSLAGGNEQFF. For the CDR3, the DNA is TGTGCCAGCAGAACCAGCCTAGCGGGAGGTAATGAGCAGTTCTTC.

The CDR3 protein is CASSPLRGISETQYF. The CDR3 nucleotides are TGTGCCAGCAGCCCACTCAGGGGTATTTCGGAGACCCAGTACTTC. V is TRBV14 and J is TRBJ2-5; maybe TRBD1 (6 bases). V gave up 4 bases and J gave up 5 bases, with 17 bases separating them. Germline CDR1 is SGHDN and CDR2 is FVKESK. The CDR3 covers 15 residues.

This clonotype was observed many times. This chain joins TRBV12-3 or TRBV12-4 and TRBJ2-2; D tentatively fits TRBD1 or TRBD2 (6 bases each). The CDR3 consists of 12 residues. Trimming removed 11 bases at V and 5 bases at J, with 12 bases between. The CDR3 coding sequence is TGTGCCGAGGGGGGTAGGACCGGGGAGCTGTTTTTT. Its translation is CAEGGRTGELFF.

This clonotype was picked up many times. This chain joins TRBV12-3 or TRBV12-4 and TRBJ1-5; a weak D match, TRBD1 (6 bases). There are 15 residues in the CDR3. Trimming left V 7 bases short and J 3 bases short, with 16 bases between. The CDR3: CASKGQGSLNQPQHF. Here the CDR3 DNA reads TGTGCCAGCAAGGGGCAGGGGTCCCTCAATCAGCCCCAGCATTTT.

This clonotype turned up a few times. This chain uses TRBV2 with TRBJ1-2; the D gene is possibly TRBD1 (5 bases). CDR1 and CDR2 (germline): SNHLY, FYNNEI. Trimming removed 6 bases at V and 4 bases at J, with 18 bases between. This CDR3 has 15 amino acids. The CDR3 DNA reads TGTGCCAGCAGCCCGGAGGGACCCCAAAGCTATGGCTACACCTTC. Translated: CASSPEGPQSYGYTF.

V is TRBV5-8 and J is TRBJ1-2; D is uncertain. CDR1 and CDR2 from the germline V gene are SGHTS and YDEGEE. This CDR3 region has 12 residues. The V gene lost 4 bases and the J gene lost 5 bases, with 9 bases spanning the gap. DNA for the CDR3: TGTGCCAGCAGCGCTAGCCCTTATGGCTACACCTTC. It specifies CASSASPYGYTF.

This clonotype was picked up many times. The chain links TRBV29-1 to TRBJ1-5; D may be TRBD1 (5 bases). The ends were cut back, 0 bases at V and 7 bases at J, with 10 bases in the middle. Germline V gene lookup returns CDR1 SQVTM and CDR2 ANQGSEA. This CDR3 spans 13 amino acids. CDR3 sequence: CSVEEGPLQPQHF. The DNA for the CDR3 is TGCAGCGTTGAAGAGGGGCCTCTACAGCCCCAGCATTTT.

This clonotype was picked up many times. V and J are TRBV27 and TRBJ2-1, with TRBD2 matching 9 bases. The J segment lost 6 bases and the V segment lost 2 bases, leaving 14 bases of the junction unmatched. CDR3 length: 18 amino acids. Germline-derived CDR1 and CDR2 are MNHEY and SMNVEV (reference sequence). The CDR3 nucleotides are TGTGCCAGCAGTTTAGCAGCCCCGGGACTAGCAGGGTTCAATGAGCAGTTCTTC. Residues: CASSLAAPGLAGFNEQFF.

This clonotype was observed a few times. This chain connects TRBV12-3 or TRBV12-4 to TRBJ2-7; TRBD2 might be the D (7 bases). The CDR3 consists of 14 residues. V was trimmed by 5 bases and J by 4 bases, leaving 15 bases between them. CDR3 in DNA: TGTGCCAGCAGTCGAGGGGGGGGGTTTTACGAGCAGTACTTC. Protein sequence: CASSRGGGFYEQYF.

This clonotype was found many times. As DNA, the CDR3 is TGTGCCAGCTCCCCAGACTACGAGCAGTACTTC. Encoded protein: CASSPDYEQYF. V gene TRBV18 combines with J gene TRBJ2-7, with D hard to call. CDR1 is KGHSH, CDR2 LQKENI, per germline. V was shortened by 6 bases and J by 3 bases, with 6 bases between the two germline ends. This CDR3 contains 11 residues.

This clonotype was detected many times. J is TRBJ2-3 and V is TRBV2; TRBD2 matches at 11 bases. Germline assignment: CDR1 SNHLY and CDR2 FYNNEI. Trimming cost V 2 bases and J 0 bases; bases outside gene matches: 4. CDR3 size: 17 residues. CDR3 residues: CASSEQGLAESTDTQYF. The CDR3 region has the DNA TGTGCCAGCAGTGAACAGGGACTAGCGGAGAGCACAGATACGCAGTATTTT.

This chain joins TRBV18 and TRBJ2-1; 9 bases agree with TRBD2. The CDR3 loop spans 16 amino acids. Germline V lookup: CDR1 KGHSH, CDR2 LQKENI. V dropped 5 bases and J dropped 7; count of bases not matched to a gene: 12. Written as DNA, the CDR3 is TGTGCCAGCTCATTCATAGCGGGAGTGAATGAGAATGAGCAGTTCTTC. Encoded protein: CASSFIAGVNENEQFF.

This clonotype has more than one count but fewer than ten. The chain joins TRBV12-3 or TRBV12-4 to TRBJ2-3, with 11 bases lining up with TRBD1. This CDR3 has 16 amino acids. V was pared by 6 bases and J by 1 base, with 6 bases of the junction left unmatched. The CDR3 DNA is TGTGCCAGCAGGGACAGGGGGCGAGTTGGCACAGATACGCAGTATTTT. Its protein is CASRDRGRVGTDTQYF.

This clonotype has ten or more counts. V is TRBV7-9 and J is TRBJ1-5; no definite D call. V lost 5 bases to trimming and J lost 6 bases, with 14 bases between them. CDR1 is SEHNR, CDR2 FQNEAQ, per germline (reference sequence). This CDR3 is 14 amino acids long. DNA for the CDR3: TGTGCCAGCAGCCCAAGAGGCGTCGGTCAGCCCCAGCATTTT. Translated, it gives CASSPRGVGQPQHF.